The 22 T cell receptor beta chains in this list originate from one sample, sequenced in a study of human T cells and chemical hapten exposure (dated by TCRdb to the early 2020s). Library creation used 5' RACE. The instrument given in TCRdb is Illumina MiSeq. Using fastp trimming at Q25 and MiXCR clonotype assembly, TCRdb reanalyzed the public sequencing data and kept in-frame beta chains. Identical CDR3 proteins give one entry, which carries the most common genes and DNA. This sample lists under 85,000 distinct CDR3 sequences; roughly 8% were detected once. The ten largest clones take up 2% to 2.5% of the sample. Unfractionated whole blood was collected in Tempus Blood RNA tubes, and total RNA was extracted from that blood. These receptors originate from a male donor in good health.

This clonotype was detected many times. The chain links TRBV29-1 to TRBJ2-5, with 8 bases lining up with TRBD2. The CDR3 is 12 residues long. Per germline, CDR1 SQVTM and CDR2 ANQGSEA. V lost 6 bases and J lost 5; bases outside the gene matches: 5. The CDR3 sequence: CSVGTSKETQYF. The CDR3 coding sequence is TGCAGCGTGGGGACTAGTAAGGAGACCCAGTACTTC.

This clonotype was counted between two and nine times. The gene calls are TRBV6-6 and TRBJ1-3; D call uncertain. V lost 2 bases to trimming and J lost 2 bases, with 22 bases between them. The germline CDR1 and CDR2 sequences are MNHNY and SVGAGI (reference sequence). This CDR3 region has 19 residues. CDR3 sequence: CASSYGTPGISFAGNTIYF. As DNA, the CDR3 is TGTGCCAGCAGTTACGGCACCCCCGGGATCAGTTTTGCTGGAAACACCATATATTTT.

This clonotype occurred many times. The J gene is TRBJ1-5, the V gene TRBV10-1; TRBD1 aligns across 7 bases. The germline CDR1 and CDR2 sequences are WNHNN and SYGVQD (reference sequence). With 10 bases clipped from V and 1 base from J, the junction kept 16 bases outside the gene matches. The CDR3 sequence is 17 residues long. The CDR3 coding sequence is TGCGCCACCGAGGGGGCAAAGAACCCGGTGAGCAATCAGCCCCAGCATTTT. This sequence encodes CATEGAKNPVSNQPQHF.

This clonotype was detected only a few times. This sequence joins TRBV20-1 and TRBJ2-1; 9 bases line up with TRBD2. The V gene end was trimmed by 2 bases and the J gene end by 4 bases; junction bases not matched to a gene: 9. The germline V gene has CDR1 DFQATT and CDR2 SNEGSKA (reference sequence). The CDR3 extends over 16 amino acids. CDR3 residues: CSARTFGLASYNEQFF. In nucleotides, the CDR3 is TGCAGTGCTAGAACCTTCGGACTAGCGAGTTACAATGAGCAGTTCTTC.

The chain recombines TRBV7-2 with TRBJ2-3; TRBD2 matches at 9 bases. The ends lost 1 base at V and 0 bases at J; junction bases unmatched: 2. CDR1 and CDR2 from the germline V gene are SGHTA and FQGNSA. The CDR3 length is 16 residues. The CDR3 DNA sequence: TGTGCCAGCAGCTTAGGGCTAGCGGGGAGCACAGATACGCAGTATTTT. As protein: CASSLGLAGSTDTQYF.

This clonotype is classed as medium-sized. The chain has TRBV4-3 and TRBJ2-6; TRBD2 matches 9 bases. After removal of 3 bases from V and 0 bases from J, the junction contained 0 bases not matched to a gene. The germline gives CDR1 LGHNA, CDR2 YSLEER. The CDR3 is 16 amino acids. In nucleotides, the CDR3 is TGCGCCAGCAGCCAGACTAGCGGCTCTGGGGCCAACGTCCTGACTTTC. Amino acids: CASSQTSGSGANVLTF.

This clonotype occurred a few times. The chain uses TRBV19 and TRBJ2-2; D is perhaps TRBD2 (5 bases). The CDR3 is made up of 16 amino acids. Trimming cost V 0 bases and J 1 base, with 9 bases left between them. Germline CDR1 LNHDA, CDR2 SQIVND (reference sequence). This chain's CDR3 is CASSIEEEMNTGELFF. In DNA form, the CDR3 reads TGTGCCAGTAGTATAGAGGAGGAGATGAACACCGGGGAGCTGTTTTTT.

This clonotype showed up many times. The chain couples TRBV20-1 to TRBJ2-3, with 12 bases fitting TRBD2. This CDR3 comprises 16 residues. Germline V CDR1 and CDR2: DFQATT, SNEGSKA (reference sequence). V was pared by 4 bases and J by 1 base, with 6 bases of the junction left unmatched. DNA of the CDR3: TGCAGTGCTACCCTCCTAGCGGGAGGGGGCACAGATACGCAGTATTTT. Translation: CSATLLAGGGTDTQYF.

The V call is TRBV6-1, the J call TRBJ2-7; 7 bases agree with TRBD2. Germline values: CDR1 MNHNS, CDR2 SASEGT. This CDR3 is built from 15 residues. V lost 7 bases and J lost 0; bases outside the gene matches: 9. This CDR3 reads CASTPSGGSSYEQYF. The CDR3 bases are TGTGCCAGCACTCCGAGCGGCGGGAGCTCCTACGAGCAGTACTTC.

This clonotype appeared a few times. The V and J genes are TRBV5-4 and TRBJ1-1; TRBD1 matches at 9 bases. After removal of 3 bases from V and 0 bases from J, the junction contained 24 bases not matched to a gene. Germline-derived CDR1 and CDR2 are SGHNT and YYREEE (reference sequence). The CDR3 is made up of 22 amino acids. CDR3 sequence reads: CASSSPRLTDRGERLMNTEAFF. CDR3 coding DNA: TGTGCCAGCAGCTCCCCTCGTTTGACCGACAGGGGGGAAAGGTTAATGAACACTGAAGCTTTCTTT.

A few counts support this clonotype. This CDR3 reads CASSTPETATDTQYF. The CDR3 coding sequence is TGTGCCAGCAGCACTCCGGAAACAGCTACAGATACGCAGTATTTT. This chain links TRBV13 with TRBJ2-3; D unclear. CDR1 and CDR2 from the germline V gene are PRHDT and FYEKMQ (reference sequence). Trimming removed 5 bases at V and 3 bases at J, with 15 bases between. The CDR3 spans 15 residues.

This sequence joins TRBV29-1 and TRBJ1-4, with TRBD1 as a possible D gene (6 bases). Germline values: CDR1 SQVTM, CDR2 ANQGSEA. This CDR3 comprises 12 residues. The CDR3: CSVGGPNEKLFF. The CDR3 DNA is TGCAGTGTCGGGGGCCCTAATGAAAAACTGTTTTTT.

This clonotype appeared a few times. The V gene is TRBV5-5, the J gene TRBJ1-5; 8 positions match TRBD1. CDR3 length: 15 residues. The V segment lost 2 bases and the J segment 6 bases; nucleotides outside the gene matches: 7. Germline values: CDR1 SGHKS, CDR2 YYEKEE (reference sequence). In nucleotides, the CDR3 is TGTGCCAGCAGCTTCGTTTCAGGGGGCAGTCAGCCCCAGCATTTT. As protein: CASSFVSGGSQPQHF.

This clonotype was seen ten or more times. This chain joins TRBV10-2 and TRBJ1-5, with D possibly matching TRBD1 (6 bases). Germline V lookup: CDR1 WSHSY, CDR2 SAAADI. This CDR3 contains 13 residues. Trimming took off 3 bases at V and 7 bases at J, with 10 bases between the two ends. The DNA for the CDR3 is TGCGCCAGCAGTGAAAAGGGGGGGCAGCCCCAGCATTTT. This translates into CASSEKGGQPQHF.

This clonotype was observed a handful of times. The chain has TRBV7-9 and TRBJ2-2; TRBD2 might be the D (6 bases). The CDR3 contains 16 residues. Trimming took 6 bases from V and 2 from J, leaving 16 bases between them. Looked up from germline, CDR1 is SEHNR and CDR2 is FQNEAQ (reference sequence). The CDR3 nucleotides are TGTGCCAGCAGAGACACCGGGAGTTATAACACCGGGGAGCTGTTTTTT. Protein sequence: CASRDTGSYNTGELFF.

This clonotype came up many times. V is TRBV20-1 and J is TRBJ2-3, with TRBD2 matching 8 bases. The CDR3 is 14 residues long. Germline CDR1 DFQATT, CDR2 SNEGSKA (reference sequence). V shed 6 bases and J 6 bases; nucleotides not matched to a gene: 11. The CDR3 region has the DNA TGCAGTGCGGGACACGGGGGGGCCTTGGATACGCAGTATTTT. This translates into CSAGHGGALDTQYF.

This clonotype was seen repeatedly, ten times or more. J is TRBJ1-1 and V is TRBV20-1, with D possibly matching TRBD1 (5 bases). The CDR3 spans 13 residues. Trimming cost V 5 bases and J 0 bases, with 10 bases left between them. Germline V gene sequence: CDR1 DFQATT, CDR2 SNEGSKA (reference sequence). CDR3 bases: TGCAGTGCTCGGGGGACGGTGAACACTGAAGCTTTCTTT. It yields the protein CSARGTVNTEAFF.

J is TRBJ1-5 and V is TRBV6-2 or TRBV6-3; D remains unclear. Germline V gene sequence: CDR1 MNHEY, CDR2 SVGEGT. Trimming left V 2 bases short and J 5 bases short, with 10 bases between. The CDR3 spans 14 residues. In DNA form, the CDR3 reads TGTGCCAGCAGTTACGGGGAGTTGGATCAGCCCCAGCATTTT. Protein: CASSYGELDQPQHF.

The table lists this clonotype with many counts. This chain links TRBV6-1 with TRBJ2-7, with 11 bases matching TRBD2. Per the germline V gene, CDR1 is MNHNS and CDR2 is SASEGT. CDR3 length: 15 amino acids. The V and J ends lost 2 bases and 2 bases, in that order; junction bases with no gene match: 2. CDR3 nucleotide sequence: TGTGCCAGCAGTGAAAGACTAGCGGGGCCCTACGAGCAGTACTTC. Translated: CASSERLAGPYEQYF.

The table lists this clonotype with a count of one. This rearrangement joins TRBV29-1 to TRBJ2-7; 14 nucleotides line up with TRBD2. This CDR3 comprises 16 residues. Germline CDR1 SQVTM, CDR2 ANQGSEA. The trim removed 6 bases at V and 3 bases at J, leaving 10 bases unmatched. CDR3 region: CSVYELGTSGSYEQYF. DNA for the CDR3: TGCAGCGTCTATGAACTTGGGACTAGCGGGAGCTACGAGCAGTACTTC.

This clonotype showed up just a few times. V usage is TRBV12-3 or TRBV12-4 and J usage is TRBJ1-4; D possibly corresponds to TRBD1 (5 bases). V was pared by 6 bases and J by 4 bases, with 12 bases between. This CDR3 has 14 amino acids. CDR3 loop: CASSADSLNEKLFF. The CDR3 region has the DNA TGTGCCAGCAGCGCCGACAGTCTTAATGAAAAACTGTTTTTT.

There are many counts of this clonotype. The J gene is TRBJ1-6, the V gene TRBV20-1, with D possibly TRBD1 on 6 matching bases. CDR3 size: 15 residues. Germline V gives CDR1 DFQATT, CDR2 SNEGSKA (reference sequence). Trimming pared 1 base from V and 5 bases from J, leaving 12 bases between. CDR3: CSARVGGGNNSPLHF. CDR3 nucleotide sequence: TGCAGTGCTAGAGTGGGGGGCGGCAATAATTCACCCCTCCACTTT.